The clone carrying this TCR beta chain was detected a few times. The antigen remains undetermined. Sequencing libraries made from TCR beta cDNA carried unique molecular identifiers. TCRdb fed the PCR reads into MiXCR, producing one record per CDR3 protein. Here the sample spans fewer than 850,000 distinct CDR3 sequences, roughly 27% being singletons. The source of the sample is a study of post-analysis software for immune sequencing data. Background on the study: The study covered relapsing-remitting, secondary progressive and progressive-relapsing courses of multiple sclerosis. Study-level results: F-measure co-clustering was strong for batch-matched samples. Five TRBV segments, TRBV5-6, TRBV5-1 and TRBV20-1 among them, were found more frequent in patients than controls.

This CDR3 comprises 17 residues. Looked up from germline, CDR1 is KGHDR and CDR2 is SFDVKD. V lost 0 bases and J lost 1; bases outside the gene matches: 5. V and J are TRBV24-1 and TRBJ2-5; 9 bases line up with TRBD2. The clonotype comes from a girl under 18 with multiple sclerosis. Material for sequencing was blood. The CDR3 DNA reads TGTGCCACCAGTGATTTGATCGGCGGGAGGGCCCAAGAGACCCAGTACTTC. Amino acids: CATSDLIGGRAQETQYF.